These T cell receptor beta chains were read from a single sample in a study of T cell repertoires in ileal Crohn's disease. Sequencing was performed with immunoSEQ multiplex PCR; in TCRdb, only in-frame clones are kept and a portion is missing. Counted here are 9,000 to 10,000 clones, around 76% occurring once; the ten biggest clones make up about 25%. Sequenced input: ileal tissue. The receptor source for this set is an adult with Crohn's disease. Each CDR3 is given with its conserved first and last residue. The D gene is left open where the match is weak. Size values are once, few and many counts, or a class for expanded clones, and some rows have none.

>TRBJ2-7|-|-|TRBV7-2
CASSPVASVAWEQYF
TGTGCCAGCAGCCCAGTAGCTAGTGTCGCCTGGGAGCAGTACTTC
>TRBJ2-7|TRBD1|medium-sized|TRBV30
CACTRDSTYEQYF
TGTGCCTGTACCCGGGACAGCACCTACGAGCAGTACTTC
>TRBJ1-4|TRBD1|-|TRBV7-9
CASSRQGLYNEKLFF
TGTGCCAGCAGCCGACAGGGTCTTTACAATGAAAAACTGTTTTTT
>TRBJ1-5|-|-|TRBV6-5
CASSYLGADQPQHF
TGTGCCAGCAGTTATCTGGGAGCCGATCAGCCCCAGCATTTT
>TRBJ1-1|-|few|TRBV15
CATSRVSGTEAFF
TGTGCCACCAGCAGGGTCTCCGGGACTGAAGCTTTCTTT
>TRBJ2-7|TRBD2|-|TRBV11-3
CASGTSGSYEQYF
TGTGCCAGCGGGACTAGCGGGTCCTACGAGCAGTACTTC
>TRBJ2-6|-|few|TRBV5-4
CASSLGQLISGANVLTF
TGTGCCAGCAGCTTGGGACAGTTGATCTCTGGGGCCAACGTCCTGACTTTC
>TRBJ2-7|TRBD1|-|TRBV5-6
CASSLGQGAHEQYF
TGTGCCAGCAGCTTGGGGCAGGGGGCCCACGAGCAGTACTTC
>TRBJ2-2|-|-|TRBV27
CASSLPGANTGELFF
TGTGCCAGCAGTTTACCGGGGGCGAACACCGGGGAGCTGTTTTTT
>TRBJ2-7|-|-|TRBV7-2
CASSLFAGPYEQYF
TGTGCCAGCAGCTTATTTGCAGGTCCCTACGAGCAGTACTTC
>TRBJ1-4|TRBD1|-|TRBV27
CASSLSKGGDIEKLFF
TGTGCCAGCAGTTTATCTAAAGGGGGCGACATTGAAAAACTGTTTTTT
>TRBJ1-2|-|-|TRBV28
CASGFSYGYTF
TGTGCCAGCGGCTTCAGCTATGGCTACACCTTC
>TRBJ2-2|-|-|TRBV2
CASSARRTTTGELFF
TGTGCCAGCAGTGCCAGGAGGACTACCACCGGGGAGCTGTTTTTT
>TRBJ1-2|-|-|TRBV6-5
CASRAPLYGYTF
TGTGCCAGCAGGGCTCCCCTTTATGGCTACACCTTC
>TRBJ1-5|-|-|TRBV6-1
CASSEADILPAQPQHF
TGTGCCAGCAGTGAAGCAGACATACTCCCCGCACAGCCCCAGCATTTT
>TRBJ1-5|-|-|TRBV7-9
CASSLGQAGSMNQPQHF
TGTGCCAGCAGCTTGGGGCAGGCAGGTTCCATGAATCAGCCCCAGCATTTT
>TRBJ2-7|TRBD1|-|TRBV11-1
CASSLEDRYGAEQYF
TGTGCCAGCAGCTTAGAGGACAGGTATGGGGCCGAGCAGTACTTC
>TRBJ1-2|-|-|TRBV30
CAWREVGYTF
TGTGCCTGGAGGGAGGTCGGCTACACCTTC
>TRBJ1-3|-|few|TRBV6-1
CASKNQVSGNTIYF
TGTGCCAGCAAAAATCAGGTCTCTGGAAACACCATATATTTT
>TRBJ2-2|-|few|TRBV21-1
CASSIRKTSRTGELFF
TGTGCCAGCAGCATAAGGAAGACTAGCCGAACCGGGGAGCTGTTTTTT
>TRBJ1-3|-|-|TRBV5-6
CASSLGVGQASGNTIYF
TGTGCCAGCAGCTTGGGAGTGGGGCAGGCCTCTGGAAACACCATATATTTT
>TRBJ1-2|-|-|TRBV4-2
CASSPGGSNYGYTF
TGTGCCAGCAGCCCAGGTGGGAGTAACTATGGCTACACCTTC
>TRBJ2-5|TRBD2|-|TRBV5-1
CASSFSGLAEETQYF
TGCGCCAGCAGCTTTTCGGGACTAGCGGAAGAGACCCAGTACTTC
>TRBJ2-1|TRBD2|-|TRBV19
CASSTILSGGGNEQFF
TGTGCCAGTAGTACCATCCTTAGCGGGGGTGGAAATGAGCAGTTCTTC
>TRBJ2-1|TRBD2|-|TRBV5-1
CASRGTSGYNEQFF
TGCGCCAGCAGAGGGACTAGCGGGTACAATGAGCAGTTCTTC
>TRBJ2-5|-|-|TRBV7-2
CASSLVGSGAETQYF
TGTGCCAGCAGCTTAGTTGGCAGTGGGGCAGAGACCCAGTACTTC
>TRBJ1-1|-|few|TRBV19
CASSIRVDTEAFF
TGTGCCAGTAGTATCAGGGTGGACACTGAAGCTTTCTTT
>TRBJ2-1|-|-|TRBV6-5
CASREGGAFPQFF
TGTGCCAGCAGGGAAGGGGGGGCTTTCCCGCAGTTCTTC